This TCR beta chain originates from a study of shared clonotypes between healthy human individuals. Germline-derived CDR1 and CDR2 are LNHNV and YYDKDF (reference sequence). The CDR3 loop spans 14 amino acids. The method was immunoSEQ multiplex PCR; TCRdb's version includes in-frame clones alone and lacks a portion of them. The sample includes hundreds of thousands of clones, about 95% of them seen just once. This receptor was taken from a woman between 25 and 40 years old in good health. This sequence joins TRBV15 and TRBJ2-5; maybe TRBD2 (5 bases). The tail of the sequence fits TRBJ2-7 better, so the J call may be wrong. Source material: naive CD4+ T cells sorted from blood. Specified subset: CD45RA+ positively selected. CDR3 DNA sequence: TGTGCCACCAGCAGAGATCCTAGCACCTACGAGCAGTACTTC. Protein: CATSRDPSTYEQYF.